This T cell receptor (beta chain) was retrieved from a study of preoperative IRX-2 immunotherapy in early breast cancer. Treatment here: preoperative locoregional IRX-2 cytokine immunotherapy. Patients received preoperative, locoregional IRX-2 cytokine immunotherapy in a phase Ib study. Assay used: immunoSEQ multiplex PCR; TCRdb lists only in-frame clones, some missing. The repertoire holds around 29,000 clones, about 90% seen once, with approximately 10% in the top ten. This TCR was recovered from a human donor with breast cancer. Sampling was conducted from a patient treated with IRX-2 immunotherapy.

The chain's CDR3 is CSVVPAGVETQYF. CDR3 DNA: TGCAGCGTTGTTCCAGCGGGAGTAGAGACCCAGTACTTC. The V and J genes are TRBV29-1 and TRBJ2-5; 8 bases match TRBD2. This CDR3 is 13 amino acids long. The germline V gene encodes CDR1 SQVTM and CDR2 ANQGSEA. The trim removed 4 bases at V and 4 bases at J, leaving 5 bases unmatched.